This TCR beta chain was documented in a study of cytomegalovirus exposure and HLA in healthy donors. Study information: Inside one of the first data releases sat about 85 million unique TCRs taken from HLA-typed donors.

13 Jbeta primers and 60 Vbeta primers were used for the PCR. Data came from immunoSEQ multiplex PCR; TCRdb stores just in-frame clones and leaves some out. The sample consists of 200,000 or so clones, about 82% of them appearing once. Sampled while nominally healthy, donors likely had unrecorded immune exposures. Germline-derived CDR1 and CDR2 are SGHNT and YYREEE (reference sequence). CDR3 size: 15 residues. Trimming stripped 0 bases from V and 0 bases from J, with 7 bases between. What was sequenced was PBMCs. The receptor was isolated from a man aged 25-40 years in good health and CMV-seronegative. The rearrangement joins TRBV5-4 to TRBJ2-1, with D perhaps matching TRBD1 (5 bases). The CDR3 here is CASSLGTSSYNEQFF. In nucleotides, the CDR3 is TGTGCCAGCAGCTTGGGGACATCCTCCTACAATGAGCAGTTCTTC. Full variable domain (outside the CDR3, taken from reference TRBV5-4 and TRBJ2-1): ETGVTQSPTHLIKTRGQQVTLRCSSQSGHNTVSWYQQALGQGPQFIFQYYREEENGRGNFPPRFSGLQFPNYSSELNVNALELDDSALYLCASSLGTSSYNEQFFGPGTRLTVL.